This entry lists 10 T cell receptor beta chains sequenced from one sample in a study of T cell changes during pregnancy in multiple sclerosis. Profiling relied on immunoSEQ multiplex PCR, and the TCRdb table lists in-frame clones only, not all of them. The data show roughly 40,000 clones, 75% to 95% seen once. The sample in question was CD4+ T cells from peripheral blood mononuclear cells, obtained in the first trimester of pregnancy. These TCRs come from a female donor in good health, enrolled as a control in a pregnancy study.

V gene TRBV5-1 combines with J gene TRBJ2-1, with 10 bases aligning to TRBD2. The germline V gene encodes CDR1 SGHRS and CDR2 YFSETQ. There are 17 residues in the CDR3. The V segment lost 1 base and the J segment 4 bases; nucleotides outside the gene matches: 8. The CDR3 bases are TGCGCCAGCAGCTTGAGGGTAGCGGGGGGAGGATACAATGAGCAGTTCTTC. Protein: CASSLRVAGGGYNEQFF.

V usage is TRBV20-1 and J usage is TRBJ2-3; TRBD2 might be the D (6 bases). Germline V gene data show CDR1 as DFQATT and CDR2 as SNEGSKA (reference sequence). There are 11 residues in the CDR3. Trimming took off 7 bases at V and 3 bases at J, with 8 bases between the two ends. This chain's CDR3 is CSVSGTDTQYF. CDR3 nucleotides: TGCAGTGTTAGCGGTACAGATACGCAGTATTTT.

The rearrangement links TRBV6-1 to TRBJ2-7; D is possibly TRBD1 (6 bases). Germline V gene data show CDR1 as MNHNS and CDR2 as SASEGT. The CDR3 contains 16 residues. Trimming took 3 bases from V and 0 from J, leaving 15 bases between them. The CDR3 DNA is TGTGCCAGCAGTGACCCCACAGGGTTGGGCTCCTACGAGCAGTACTTC. Amino acid sequence: CASSDPTGLGSYEQYF.

The chain combines TRBV12-5 with TRBJ1-1, with TRBD1 identical over 9 bases. CDR1 is LGHNT, CDR2 FRNRAP, per germline. J gave up 2 bases and V 0 bases, and 7 bases lay outside the gene matches. CDR3 length: 17 residues. The CDR3 coding sequence is TGTGCTAGTGGTTTGGTACAGGGGGCGGTTTCCAACACTGAAGCTTTCTTT. It translates to CASGLVQGAVSNTEAFF.

J is TRBJ2-1 and V is TRBV4-2, with a possible D match to TRBD2 (5 bases). The CDR3 totals 12 residues. Trimming stripped 4 bases from V and 10 bases from J, with 11 bases between. Germline values: CDR1 LGHNA, CDR2 YNFKEQ. This CDR3 is CASSPGVREQFF. The CDR3 DNA follows: TGTGCCAGCAGCCCCGGGGTACGGGAGCAGTTCTTC.

The chain links TRBV11-1 to TRBJ2-3, with 7 nucleotides matching TRBD1. CDR1 is SGHAT, CDR2 FQDESV, per germline (reference sequence). This CDR3 is 16 amino acids long. The junction had 10 bases not matched to a gene; V was cut back by 4 bases and J by 3 bases. CDR3 in amino acids: CASSYRGGSRTDTQYF. The DNA of the CDR3 is TGTGCCAGCAGCTATAGAGGGGGCAGTAGGACAGATACGCAGTATTTT.

The chain recombines TRBV5-8 with TRBJ1-5; the D gene is possibly TRBD1 (5 bases). V was trimmed by 4 bases and J by 5 bases, leaving 16 bases between them. This CDR3 has 15 residues. The V gene's germline CDR1 is SGHTS and CDR2 YDEGEE. The CDR3 bases are TGTGCCAGCAGCCCCCTGGGGGGGTCCCATCAGCCCCAGCATTTT. The encoded protein is CASSPLGGSHQPQHF.

There are a few counts of this clone. CDR3 nucleotide sequence: TGTGCCAGCTCACCACCGGACGGGGTGAGACAAGCTAATGAAAAACTGTTTTTT. It specifies CASSPPDGVRQANEKLFF. This sequence joins TRBV18 and TRBJ1-4; D uncertain. Per the germline V gene, CDR1 is KGHSH and CDR2 is LQKENI. V was pared by 0 bases and J by 3 bases, with 17 bases between. The CDR3 totals 18 residues. Based on the CDR3 plus reference TRBV18 and TRBJ1-4, the full variable domain is NAGVMQNPRHLVRRRGQEARLRCSPMKGHSHVYWYRQLPEEGLKFMVYLQKENIIDESGMPKERFSAEFPKEGPSILRIQQVVRGDSAAYFCASSPPDGVRQANEKLFFGSGTQLSVL.

The chain couples TRBV7-8 to TRBJ2-2; D remains unclear. The germline V gene has CDR1 SGHVS and CDR2 FQNEAQ. The CDR3 is 14 amino acids. V lost 0 bases, J lost 1 base, and 3 bases lay in between. The CDR3 reads CASSLAQNTGELFF. The CDR3 region has the DNA TGTGCCAGCAGCTTAGCTCAGAACACCGGGGAGCTGTTTTTT.

V gene TRBV9 combines with J gene TRBJ1-1; 9 bases match TRBD1. J gave up 6 bases and V 4 bases, and 7 bases lay outside the gene matches. There are 14 residues in the CDR3. CDR1 and CDR2 (germline): SGDLS, YYNGEE. The CDR3 DNA reads TGTGCCAGCAGCCCGGGACAGGGCGTCGCTGAAGCTTTCTTT. Translation: CASSPGQGVAEAFF.